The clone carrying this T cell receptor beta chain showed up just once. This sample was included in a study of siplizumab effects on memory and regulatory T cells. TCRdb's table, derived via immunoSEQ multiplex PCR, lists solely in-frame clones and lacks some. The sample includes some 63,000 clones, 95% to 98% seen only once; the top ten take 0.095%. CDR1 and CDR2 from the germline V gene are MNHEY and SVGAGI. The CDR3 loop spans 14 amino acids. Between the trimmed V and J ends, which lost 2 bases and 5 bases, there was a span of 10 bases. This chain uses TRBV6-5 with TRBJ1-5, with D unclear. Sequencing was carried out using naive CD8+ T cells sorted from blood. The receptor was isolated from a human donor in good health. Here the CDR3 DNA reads TGTGCCAGCAGTTACGGGGAGGGCCATCAGCCCCAGCATTTT. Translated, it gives CASSYGEGHQPQHF.